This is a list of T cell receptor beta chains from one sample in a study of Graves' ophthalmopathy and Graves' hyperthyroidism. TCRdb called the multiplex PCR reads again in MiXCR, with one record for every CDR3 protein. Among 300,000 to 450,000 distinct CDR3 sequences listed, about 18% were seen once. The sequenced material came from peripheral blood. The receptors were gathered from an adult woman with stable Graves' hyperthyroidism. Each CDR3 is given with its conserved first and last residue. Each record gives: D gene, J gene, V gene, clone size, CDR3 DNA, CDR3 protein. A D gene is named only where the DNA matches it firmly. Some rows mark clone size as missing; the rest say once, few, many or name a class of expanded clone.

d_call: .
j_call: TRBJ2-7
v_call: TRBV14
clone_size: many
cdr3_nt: TGTGCCAGCAGCCAAGGGTATGGTGCCCTATCCTACGAGCAGTACTTC
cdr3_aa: CASSQGYGALSYEQYF

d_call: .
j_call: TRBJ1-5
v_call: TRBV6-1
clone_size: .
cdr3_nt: TGTGCCAGCAGCAAGACTCCAGGGGCCCCTAACAATCAGCCCCAGCATTTT
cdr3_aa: CASSKTPGAPNNQPQHF

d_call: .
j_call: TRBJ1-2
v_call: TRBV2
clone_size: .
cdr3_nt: TGTGCCAGCGTACTCTCAGTGATGCCGTATGGCTACACCTTC
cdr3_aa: CASVLSVMPYGYTF

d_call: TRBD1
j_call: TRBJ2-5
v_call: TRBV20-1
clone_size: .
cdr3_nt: TGCAGTGCTAAGGACAGGACCATAGAGACCCAGTACTTC
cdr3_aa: CSAKDRTIETQYF

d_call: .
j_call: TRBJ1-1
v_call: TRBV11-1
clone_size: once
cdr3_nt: TGTGCCAGCAGCTTATCGACTAGGCTACGTTTCACGGGAGCTTTCTTT
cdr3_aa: CASSLSTRLRFTGAFF

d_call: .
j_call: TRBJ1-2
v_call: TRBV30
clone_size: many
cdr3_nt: TGTGCCTGGAGTCCGGCCCCACGATATGGCTACACCTTC
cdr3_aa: CAWSPAPRYGYTF

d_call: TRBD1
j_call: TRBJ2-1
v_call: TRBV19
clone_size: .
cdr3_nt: TGTGCCAGTAGCCACCGGGGGGACAGGGTATACAATGAGCAGTTCTTC
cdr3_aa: CASSHRGDRVYNEQFF

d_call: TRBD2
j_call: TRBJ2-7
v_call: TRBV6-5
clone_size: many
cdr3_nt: TGTGCCAGCAAAGGGAGGGACCTCCGGGCCTACGAGCAGTACTTC
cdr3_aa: CASKGRDLRAYEQYF

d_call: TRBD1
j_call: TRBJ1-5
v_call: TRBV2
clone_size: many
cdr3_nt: TGTGCCAGCAGTGACCCCTTCACAGGGGGCGGTCAGCCCCAGCATTTT
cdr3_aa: CASSDPFTGGGQPQHF

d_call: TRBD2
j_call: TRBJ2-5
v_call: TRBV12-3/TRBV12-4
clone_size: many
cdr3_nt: TGTGCCAGCAGTTTCTGGGCGGGAGGGCCTGGGGAGACCCAGTACTTC
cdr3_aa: CASSFWAGGPGETQYF

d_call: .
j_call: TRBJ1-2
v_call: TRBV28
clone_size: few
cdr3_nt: TGTGTCAGCAGTTTAACGGAAACCTATGGCTACACCTTC
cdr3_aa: CVSSLTETYGYTF

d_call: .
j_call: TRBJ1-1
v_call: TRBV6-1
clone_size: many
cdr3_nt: TGTGCCAGCGATCCCCGGATGAACACTGAAGCTTTCTTT
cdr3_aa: CASDPRMNTEAFF

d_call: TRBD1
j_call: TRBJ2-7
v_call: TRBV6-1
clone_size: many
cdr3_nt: TGTGCCAGCAGTGAAGAGAGGACAGGGTTCTACGAGCAGTACTTC
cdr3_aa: CASSEERTGFYEQYF

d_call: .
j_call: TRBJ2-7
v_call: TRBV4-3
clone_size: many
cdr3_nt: TGCGCCAGCAGCCAAGATTGGAGGGGGATGAACGAGCAGTACTTC
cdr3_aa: CASSQDWRGMNEQYF

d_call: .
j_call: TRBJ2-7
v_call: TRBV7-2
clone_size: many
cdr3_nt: TGTGCCAGCAGCTTAGTCGGCAGGGAGGTGCACGAGCAGTACTTC
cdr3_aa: CASSLVGREVHEQYF

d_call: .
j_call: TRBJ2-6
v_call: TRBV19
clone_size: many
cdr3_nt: TGTGCCAGTCTTAACCCCTCTGGGGCCAACGTCCTGACTTTC
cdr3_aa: CASLNPSGANVLTF

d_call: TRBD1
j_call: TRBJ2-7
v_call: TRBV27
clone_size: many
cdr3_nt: TGTGCCAGTCAGGGACAGGGGTACGAGCAGTACTTC
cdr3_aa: CASQGQGYEQYF

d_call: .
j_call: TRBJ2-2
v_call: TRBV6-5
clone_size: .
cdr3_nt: TGTGCCAGCAGTTACTCCCGGAGGTCCGGGGAGCTGTTTTTT
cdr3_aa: CASSYSRRSGELFF

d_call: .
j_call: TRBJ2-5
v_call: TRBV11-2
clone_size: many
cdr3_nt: TGTGCCAGCAGCTCAAGGGGGGCGGCCCGGGAGACCCAGTACTTC
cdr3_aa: CASSSRGAARETQYF

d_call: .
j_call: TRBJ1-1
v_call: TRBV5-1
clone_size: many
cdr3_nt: TGCGCCAGCAGCTCGAAACCGGGGCGTGCGGACACTGAAGCTTTCTTT
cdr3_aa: CASSSKPGRADTEAFF

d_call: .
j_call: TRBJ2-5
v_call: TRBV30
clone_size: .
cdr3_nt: TGTGCCTGGAGTGCAGGGGACAAAGAGACCCAGTACTTC
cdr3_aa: CAWSAGDKETQYF

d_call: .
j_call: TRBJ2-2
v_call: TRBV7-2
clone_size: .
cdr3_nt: TGTGCCAGCAGCTTAAGGGCGGGAACGACGAACACCGGGGAGCTGTTTTTT
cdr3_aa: CASSLRAGTTNTGELFF

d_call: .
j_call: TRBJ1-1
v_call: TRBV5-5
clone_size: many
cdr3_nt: TGTGCCAGCAGCTTGCCGGCCGGCATGAACACTGAAGCTTTCTTT
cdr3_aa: CASSLPAGMNTEAFF

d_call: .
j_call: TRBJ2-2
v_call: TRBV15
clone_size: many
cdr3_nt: TGTGCCACCAGCAGAGAGAGGTCCGGGGAGCTGTTTTTT
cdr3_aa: CATSRERSGELFF

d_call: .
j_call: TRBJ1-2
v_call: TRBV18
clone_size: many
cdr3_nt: TGTGCCAGCTCACCACCGACGCAGTACCACTACACCTTC
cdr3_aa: CASSPPTQYHYTF

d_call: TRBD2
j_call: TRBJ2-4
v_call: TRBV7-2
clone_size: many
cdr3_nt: TGTGCCAGCACCCTCTCGGGGGGGGCCAAAAACATTCAGTACTTC
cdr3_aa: CASTLSGGAKNIQYF